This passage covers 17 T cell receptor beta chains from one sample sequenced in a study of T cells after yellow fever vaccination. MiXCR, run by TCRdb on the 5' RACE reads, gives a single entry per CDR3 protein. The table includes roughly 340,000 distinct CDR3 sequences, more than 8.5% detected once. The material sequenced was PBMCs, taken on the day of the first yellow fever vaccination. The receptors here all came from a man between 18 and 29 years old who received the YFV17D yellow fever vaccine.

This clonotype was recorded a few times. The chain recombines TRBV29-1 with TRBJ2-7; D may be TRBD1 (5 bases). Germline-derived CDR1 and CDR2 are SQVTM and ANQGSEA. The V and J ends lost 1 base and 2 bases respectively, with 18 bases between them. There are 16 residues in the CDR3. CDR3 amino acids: CSVEGGGRAQTYEQYF. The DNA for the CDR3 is TGCAGCGTTGAAGGAGGTGGCAGGGCCCAAACCTACGAGCAGTACTTC.

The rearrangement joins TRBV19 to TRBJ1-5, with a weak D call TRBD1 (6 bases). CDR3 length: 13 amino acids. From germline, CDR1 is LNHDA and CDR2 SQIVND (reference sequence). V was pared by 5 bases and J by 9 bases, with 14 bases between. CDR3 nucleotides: TGTGCCAGTAGTGAGCAGGGGCGGCTGCCCCAGCATTTT. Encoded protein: CASSEQGRLPQHF. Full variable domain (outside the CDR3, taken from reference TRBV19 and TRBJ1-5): DGGITQSPKYLFRKEGQNVTLSCEQNLNHDAMYWYRQDPGQGLRLIYYSQIVNDFQKGDIAEGYSVSREKKESFPLTVTSAQKNPTAFYLCASSEQGRLPQHFGDGTRLSIL.

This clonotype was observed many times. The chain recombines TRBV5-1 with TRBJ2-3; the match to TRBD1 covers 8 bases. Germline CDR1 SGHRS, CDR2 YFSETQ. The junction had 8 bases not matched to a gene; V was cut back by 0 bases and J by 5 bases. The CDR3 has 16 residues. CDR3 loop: CASSLDSPGGKDTQYF. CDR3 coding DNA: TGCGCCAGCAGCTTGGACTCCCCAGGGGGCAAAGATACGCAGTATTTT. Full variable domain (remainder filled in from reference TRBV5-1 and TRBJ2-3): KAGVTQTPRYLIKTRGQQVTLSCSPISGHRSVSWYQQTPGQGLQFLFEYFSETQRNKGNFPGRFSGRQFSNSRSEMNVSTLELGDSALYLCASSLDSPGGKDTQYFGPGTRLTVL.

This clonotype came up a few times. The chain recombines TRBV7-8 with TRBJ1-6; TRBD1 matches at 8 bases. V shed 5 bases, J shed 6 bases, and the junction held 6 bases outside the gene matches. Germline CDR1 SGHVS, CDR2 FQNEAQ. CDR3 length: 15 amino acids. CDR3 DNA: TGTGCCAGCAGCCCCCAGGGACAGGTTAATTCACCCCTCCACTTT. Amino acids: CASSPQGQVNSPLHF.

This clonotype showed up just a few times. CDR3 sequence reads: CASSSRVDNEQFF. The CDR3 coding sequence is TGCGCCAGCAGCAGCAGGGTGGACAATGAGCAGTTCTTC. The chain employs TRBV5-1 and TRBJ2-1, with a weak D call TRBD1 (5 bases). The germline V gene encodes CDR1 SGHRS and CDR2 YFSETQ. Trimming stripped 4 bases from V and 5 bases from J, with 10 bases between. The CDR3 totals 13 residues.

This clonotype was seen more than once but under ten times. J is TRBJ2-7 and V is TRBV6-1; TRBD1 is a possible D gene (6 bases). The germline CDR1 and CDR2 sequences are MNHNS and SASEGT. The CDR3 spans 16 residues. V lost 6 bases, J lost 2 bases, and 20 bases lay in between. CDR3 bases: TGTGCCAGCAGAGACAAGTTGGTGACAGGACCCTACGAGCAGTACGTC. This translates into CASRDKLVTGPYEQYV.

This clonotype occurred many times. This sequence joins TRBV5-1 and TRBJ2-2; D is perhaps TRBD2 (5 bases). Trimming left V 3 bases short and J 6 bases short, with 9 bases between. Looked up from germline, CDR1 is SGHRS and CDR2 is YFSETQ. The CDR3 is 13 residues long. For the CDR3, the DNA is TGCGCCAGCAGCTGGGTCGGGGCCGGGGAGCTGTTTTTT. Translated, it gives CASSWVGAGELFF.

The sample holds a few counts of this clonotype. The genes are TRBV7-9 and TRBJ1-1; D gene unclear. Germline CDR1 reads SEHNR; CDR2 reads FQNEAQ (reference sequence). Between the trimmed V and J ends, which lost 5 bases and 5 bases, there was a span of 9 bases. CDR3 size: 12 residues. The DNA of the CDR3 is TGTGCCAGCAGCCCCGGTAGGACTGAAGCTTTCTTT. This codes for CASSPGRTEAFF.

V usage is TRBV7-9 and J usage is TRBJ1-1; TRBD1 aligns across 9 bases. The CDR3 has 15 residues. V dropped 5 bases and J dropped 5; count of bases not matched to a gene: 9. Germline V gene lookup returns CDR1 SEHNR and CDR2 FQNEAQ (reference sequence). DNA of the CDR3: TGTGCCAGCAGCCCTCACAGGGGGCCCTCGACTGAAGCTTTCTTT. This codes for CASSPHRGPSTEAFF.

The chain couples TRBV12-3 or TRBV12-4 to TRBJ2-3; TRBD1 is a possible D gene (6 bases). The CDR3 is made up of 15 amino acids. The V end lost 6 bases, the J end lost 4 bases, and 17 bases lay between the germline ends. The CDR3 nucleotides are TGTGCCAGCAGGGGACACGGGTACGGGTCAGATACGCAGTATTTT. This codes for CASRGHGYGSDTQYF.

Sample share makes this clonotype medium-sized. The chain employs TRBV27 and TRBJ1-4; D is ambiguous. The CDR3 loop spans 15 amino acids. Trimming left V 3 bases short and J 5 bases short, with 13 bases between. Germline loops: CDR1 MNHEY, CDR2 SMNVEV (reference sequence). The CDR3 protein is CASSFMPDRNEKLFF. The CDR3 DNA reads TGTGCCAGCAGTTTCATGCCAGACCGAAATGAAAAACTGTTTTTT.

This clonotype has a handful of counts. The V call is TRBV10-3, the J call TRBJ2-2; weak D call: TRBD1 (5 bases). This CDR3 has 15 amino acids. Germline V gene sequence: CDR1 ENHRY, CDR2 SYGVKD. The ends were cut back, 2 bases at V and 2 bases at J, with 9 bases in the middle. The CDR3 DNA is TGTGCCATCAGTGAGCGTCAGGGCAACACCGGGGAGCTGTTTTTT. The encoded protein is CAISERQGNTGELFF.

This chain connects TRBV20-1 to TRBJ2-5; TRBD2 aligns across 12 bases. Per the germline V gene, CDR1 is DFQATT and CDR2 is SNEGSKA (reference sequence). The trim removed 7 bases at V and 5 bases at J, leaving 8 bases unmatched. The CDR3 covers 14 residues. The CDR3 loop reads CSGLAGGPWETQYF. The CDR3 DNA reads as TGCAGTGGGCTAGCGGGGGGGCCATGGGAGACCCAGTACTTC.

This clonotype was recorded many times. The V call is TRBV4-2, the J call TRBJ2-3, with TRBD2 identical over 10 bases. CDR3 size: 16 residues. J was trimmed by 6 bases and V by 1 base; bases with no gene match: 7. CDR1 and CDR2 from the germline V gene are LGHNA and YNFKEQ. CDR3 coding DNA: TGTGCCAGCAGCCAAGTCTCCAGCGGGGGGGCCGATACGCAGTATTTT. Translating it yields CASSQVSSGGADTQYF.

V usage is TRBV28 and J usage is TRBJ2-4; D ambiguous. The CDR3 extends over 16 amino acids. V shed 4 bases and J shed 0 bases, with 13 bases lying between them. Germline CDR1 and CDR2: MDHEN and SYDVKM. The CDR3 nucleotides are TGTGCCAGCAGTTCCATGACATTCCTAGCCAAAAACATTCAGTACTTC. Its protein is CASSSMTFLAKNIQYF.

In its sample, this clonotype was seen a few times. CDR3 nucleotides: TGTGCCAGCAGTTACTCGGCGGGGAGCTCCACAGATACGCAGTATTTT. This encodes CASSYSAGSSTDTQYF. The chain recombines TRBV6-5 with TRBJ2-3, with a tentative D call TRBD2 (6 bases). V was shortened by 0 bases and J by 2 bases, with 12 bases between the two germline ends. Germline CDR1 reads MNHEY; CDR2 reads SVGAGI. The CDR3 totals 16 residues.

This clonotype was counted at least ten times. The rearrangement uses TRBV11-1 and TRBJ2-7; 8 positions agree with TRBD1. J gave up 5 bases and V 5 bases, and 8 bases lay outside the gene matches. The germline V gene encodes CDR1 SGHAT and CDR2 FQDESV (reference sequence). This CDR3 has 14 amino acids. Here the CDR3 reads CASSPRTGTDEQYF. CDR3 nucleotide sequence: TGTGCCAGCAGCCCCCGGACAGGGACGGACGAGCAGTACTTC.